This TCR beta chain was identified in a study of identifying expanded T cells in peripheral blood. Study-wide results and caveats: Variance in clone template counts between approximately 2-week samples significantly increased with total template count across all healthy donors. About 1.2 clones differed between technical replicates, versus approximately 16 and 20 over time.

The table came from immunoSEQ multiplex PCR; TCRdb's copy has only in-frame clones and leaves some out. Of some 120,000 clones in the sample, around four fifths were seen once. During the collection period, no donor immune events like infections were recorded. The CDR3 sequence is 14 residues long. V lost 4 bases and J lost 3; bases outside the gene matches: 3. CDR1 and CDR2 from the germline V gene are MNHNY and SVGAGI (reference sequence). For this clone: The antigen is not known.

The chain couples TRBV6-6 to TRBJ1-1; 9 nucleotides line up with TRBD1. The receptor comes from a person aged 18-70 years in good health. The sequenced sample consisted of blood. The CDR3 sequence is CASSSGQGYTEAFF. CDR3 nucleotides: TGTGCCAGCAGTTCAGGACAGGGGTACACTGAAGCTTTCTTT.